This TCR beta chain emerged from a study of T cell repertoires in cytomegalovirus infection. Whole-study context: Selected CMV epitopes included recently identified HLA-C-restricted ones as well as well-studied HLA-B-restricted ones. Based on public TCR beta signatures, there were indications of CMV infection and of a matching HLA type. Broader study findings: CMV carriers with the relevant HLA were identified by cumulative public TCR beta family frequency. Dominating the ex vivo response were HLA-C-restricted CMV-specific TCR beta clonotypes.

This CDR3 region has 14 residues. Trimming removed 5 bases at V and 7 bases at J, with 14 bases between. CDR1 and CDR2 from the germline V gene are SGHVS and FQNEAQ. A single record per CDR3 protein comes from TCRdb applying MiXCR to the reads. This sample yields some 590,000 distinct CDR3 sequences, of which about 40% are seen a single time; 48% belongs to the top ten. This clonotype was counted between two and nine times. Its antigen is currently unknown. J is TRBJ1-4 and V is TRBV7-8; possible D gene TRBD1, 5 bases. The source material was cultured PBMCs, sampled from culture after CMV antigen stimulation. The sequence was obtained from a human donor in good health (CMV status not recorded). Some clones in this sample may be carry-over from other donors' samples. The DNA for the CDR3 is TGTGCCAGCAGCCTATCGGACACGGGTGAAAAACTGTTTTTT. It encodes CASSLSDTGEKLFF.